A single sample is the source of the 7 T cell receptor beta chains below, sequenced in a study of T cells expressing NK-cell markers (dated by TCRdb to the early 2020s). The receptor library was made with 5' RACE. The sequencing machine was an Illumina HiSeq 2000. TCRdb reprocessed the reads and provides one entry for every CDR3 protein sequence; no DNA is given. The sample's clone listing holds roughly 170,000 distinct CDR3 sequences. The top ten clones comprise approximately 17% of the sample. Input material: blood T cells: a sorted CD56 or NKG2C T cell subset, CD4+ or CD8+ T cells, or bulk PBMC T cells (not recorded which). The receptor set was obtained from a woman between 18 and 70 years old in good health.

The V and J genes are TRBV2 and TRBJ2-2. CDR3 length: 11 residues. Germline V gene lookup returns CDR1 SNHLY and CDR2 FYNNEI. Here the CDR3 reads CASSGLGELFF.

The CDR3 is CASRASGGQETQYF. The V and J genes are TRBV6-1 and TRBJ2-5; TCRdb picks TRBD2, but there is no DNA to check that call. There are 14 residues in the CDR3. Germline lookup yields CDR1 MNHNS and CDR2 SASEGT.

The chain is built from TRBV20-1 and TRBJ2-3; TCRdb designates TRBD1, a call that cannot be tested without DNA. The germline CDR1 and CDR2 sequences are DFQATT and SNEGSKA (reference sequence). The CDR3 sequence is 14 residues long. The CDR3 loop reads CSAELPGQVDTQYF.

J is TRBJ2-1 and V is TRBV5-6; TCRdb's D call of TRBD1 is untestable without DNA. This CDR3 is built from 13 residues. The V gene's germline CDR1 is SGHDT and CDR2 YYEEEE. The CDR3 is CASSLQGTNEQFF.

J is TRBJ1-5 and V is TRBV20-1; with no DNA, the TCRdb D assignment of TRBD1 cannot be verified. The CDR3 extends over 14 amino acids. The germline V gene has CDR1 DFQATT and CDR2 SNEGSKA (reference sequence). This CDR3 reads CSAGQGARPQPQHF.

The J gene is TRBJ1-6, the V gene TRBV20-1; no DNA is available, so the TRBD1 call from TCRdb remains unchecked. The germline V gene has CDR1 DFQATT and CDR2 SNEGSKA (reference sequence). The CDR3 is 15 residues long. The CDR3 region is CSASPDSHYNSPLHF.

The CDR3 is CASSLVAGTNNEQFF. The rearrangement joins TRBV5-1 to TRBJ2-1; TCRdb lists TRBD1, though no DNA is available to test this call. This CDR3 has 15 amino acids. In germline, CDR1 is SGHRS, CDR2 YFSETQ.